A selection of T cell receptor beta chains follows, all from one sample in a study of shared clonotypes between healthy human individuals. Produced via immunoSEQ multiplex PCR; TCRdb's table is partial and in-frame only. The sample records 500,000 or so clones, about 96% being singletons. The sequenced material came from naive CD4+ T cells sorted from blood. The receptors come from a young woman in good health. The CDR3 runs from the conserved cysteine through the conserved F or W. The D gene is left open where the match is weak. Size is omitted from some rows. Given values are once, few, many or a class for expanded clones.

-	TRBV2	TRBJ2-3	-	CASSTGPTTSTDTQYF	TGTGCCAGCAGTACCGGACCAACTACTAGCACAGATACGCAGTATTTT
-	TRBV4-1	TRBJ1-4	-	CASSQVAGTNEKLFF	TGCGCCAGCAGCCAAGTAGCTGGAACTAATGAAAAACTGTTTTTT
-	TRBV19	TRBJ1-5	-	CARQGSQPQHF	TGTGCCAGACAGGGAAGTCAGCCCCAGCATTTT
-	TRBV2	TRBJ2-3	-	CASIPGGLRTDTQYF	TGTGCCAGCATCCCAGGGGGGCTTCGCACAGATACGCAGTATTTT
-	TRBV9	TRBJ2-6	TRBD1	CASSAGGGGANVLTF	TGTGCCAGCAGCGCAGGGGGCGGAGGGGCCAACGTCCTGACTTTC
-	TRBV6-5	TRBJ2-7	-	CASTSAPGEQYF	TGTGCCAGCACTTCCGCACCGGGCGAGCAGTACTTC
-	TRBV7-9	TRBJ2-7	TRBD1	CASSATGELGEQYF	TGTGCCAGCAGCGCAACAGGGGAACTGGGCGAGCAGTACTTC
-	TRBV5-1	TRBJ2-2	TRBD2	CASSKTSGRASGELFF	TGCGCCAGCAGCAAAACTAGCGGGAGGGCCTCCGGGGAGCTGTTTTTT
few	TRBV7-9	TRBJ2-2	-	CASTTRTANTGELFF	TGTGCCAGCACCACCAGGACTGCGAACACCGGGGAGCTGTTTTTT
few	TRBV7-9	TRBJ1-2	TRBD1	CASSRTGGYGYTF	TGTGCCAGCAGCCGGACAGGGGGCTATGGCTACACCTTC
-	TRBV11-3	TRBJ2-1	-	CASSFQQGTFNEQFF	TGTGCCAGCAGCTTTCAGCAGGGAACGTTCAATGAGCAGTTCTTC
-	TRBV19	TRBJ1-5	TRBD1	CASSIEGQDNQPQHF	TGTGCCAGTAGTATAGAGGGACAGGATAATCAGCCCCAGCATTTT
-	TRBV7-9	TRBJ2-1	TRBD2	CASSSMTSHNEQFF	TGTGCCAGCAGCTCGATGACTAGCCACAATGAGCAGTTCTTC
few	TRBV6-5	TRBJ1-1	-	CASSYDRKNTEAFF	TGTGCCAGCAGTTACGACAGGAAGAACACTGAAGCTTTCTTT
-	TRBV28	TRBJ1-6	TRBD1	CASSNADRGYNSPLHF	TGTGCCAGCAGTAACGCGGACAGGGGCTATAATTCACCCCTCCACTTT
-	TRBV11-2	TRBJ2-2	-	CASSLGGLAVNTGELFF	TGTGCCAGCAGCTTAGGGGGGCTAGCGGTTAACACCGGGGAGCTGTTTTTT
-	TRBV7-9	TRBJ1-2	-	CASSARGPSGYGYTF	TGTGCCAGCAGTGCGCGGGGCCCCTCGGGCTATGGCTACACCTTC
once	TRBV5-5	TRBJ2-7	-	CASSWGARERYEQYF	TGTGCCAGCAGTTGGGGGGCCAGGGAACGCTACGAGCAGTACTTC
-	TRBV6-5	TRBJ1-6	-	CASRLGRDSALHF	TGTGCCAGCAGGCTCGGAAGGGATTCGGCCCTCCACTTT
-	TRBV28	TRBJ1-1	TRBD1	CASTLRGLGTEAFF	TGTGCCAGCACTCTCAGGGGGCTAGGGACTGAAGCTTTCTTT
-	TRBV27	TRBJ2-5	-	CASSLFPQGGETQYF	TGTGCCAGCAGTTTATTCCCACAGGGAGGAGAGACCCAGTACTTC
-	TRBV5-1	TRBJ2-2	TRBD1	CASSFQGVLTGELFF	TGCGCCAGCAGCTTCCAGGGGGTATTAACCGGGGAGCTGTTTTTT